This T cell receptor beta chain came from a study of OX40 agonist ivuxolimab in advanced cancers. Findings and caveats of the study: Clonal expansion by week 6 occurred in CD4+ and CD8+ blood T cells (at 0.1 to 3.0 mg/kg). Some of the nonresponding patients also showed low levels of normalized T-cell clonal expansion.

The V and J ends lost 4 bases and 0 bases, in that order; junction bases with no gene match: 5. The CDR3 contains 17 residues. CDR1 is SGHDT, CDR2 YYEEEE, per germline. The assay was immunoSEQ multiplex PCR, and TCRdb's table has in-frame clones only and misses some. The table lists roughly 27,000 clones, roughly 79% of them singletons, with approximately 31% in the top ten. As for this clone: Its antigen remains unknown.

Cycle 7 day 1, cycle 4 day 1, and baseline were the timepoints at which blood was sampled. This sample comprised CD4+ or CD8+ T cells sorted from blood, obtained in a trial of the OX40 agonist ivuxolimab. The chain employs TRBV5-6 and TRBJ2-1, with TRBD1 identical over 12 bases. The clonotype was recovered from an adult with an advanced solid tumor such as melanoma, head and neck, liver or kidney cancer. CDR3 nucleotides: TGTGCCAGCAGCGGGACAGGGGGCGCTTACTCCTACAATGAGCAGTTCTTC. Amino acid sequence: CASSGTGGAYSYNEQFF. The whole variable domain, filled in from reference TRBV5-6 and TRBJ2-1, reads DAGVTQSPTHLIKTRGQQVTLRCSPKSGHDTVSWYQQALGQGPQFIFQYYEEEERQRGNFPDRFSGHQFPNYSSELNVNALLLGDSALYLCASSGTGGAYSYNEQFFGPGTRLTVL.